This T cell receptor beta chain was identified during a study of blood T cell repertoires in COVID-19. Study details: Collection of acute and convalescent COVID-19 samples took place in the United States, Italy and Spain.

Germline V gene data show CDR1 as WSHSY and CDR2 as SAAADI. The CDR3 totals 16 residues. The germline V and J ends were trimmed by 3 bases and 1 base, with 15 bases remaining between them. In the study's own analysis: Amplification from reference gene primers served as the basis for estimated nucleated cell counts. Data came from immunoSEQ multiplex PCR; TCRdb stores just in-frame clones and leaves some out. For V, J and clone size, that table is used; D and trimming come from the DNA. The table records about 370,000 clones, around 91% of them present only once. This sequence originates from a man younger than 35 who had recovered from COVID-19. The sample was PBMCs or T cells enriched from blood (not recorded which). The chain carries TRBV10-2 and TRBJ1-1; perhaps TRBD1 as D (5 bases). CDR3 loop: CASSDSLGRGNTEAFF. The CDR3 DNA reads TGCGCCAGCAGTGATAGTTTGGGGCGGGGGAACACTGAAGCTTTCTTT.